Below, 3 T cell receptor beta chains from the same sample are listed, as sequenced in a study of cytomegalovirus exposure and HLA in healthy donors. Sequencing was performed with immunoSEQ multiplex PCR; in TCRdb, only in-frame clones are kept and a portion is missing. The sample has about 150,000 clones, 70% to 90% seen once. Sequenced material: PBMCs. Receptor source: a woman between 18 and 29 years old in good health and CMV-seropositive.

The rearrangement uses TRBV4-3 and TRBJ2-6, with D unresolved. This CDR3 is 16 amino acids long. From germline, CDR1 is LGHNA and CDR2 YSLEER. V was clipped by 0 bases and J by 1 base, with 7 bases between them. The CDR3 coding sequence is TGCGCCAGCAGCCAAGATATGACTTCTGGGGCCAACGTCCTGACTTTC. Translated, it gives CASSQDMTSGANVLTF.

The J gene is TRBJ2-2, the V gene TRBV4-3, with D perhaps matching TRBD2 (6 bases). The CDR3 sequence is 16 residues long. Per germline, CDR1 LGHNA and CDR2 YSLEER. Trimming took 1 base from V and 3 from J, leaving 12 bases between them. The CDR3 sequence is CASSQGSKRDTGELFF. For the CDR3, the DNA is TGCGCCAGCAGCCAAGGAAGCAAGCGGGACACCGGGGAGCTGTTTTTT.

This clone was counted only a few times. The chain couples TRBV11-3 to TRBJ2-3, with 12 bases matching TRBD2. Germline CDR1 SGHNT, CDR2 YENEEA. CDR3 size: 16 residues. After removal of 6 bases from V and 1 base from J, the junction contained 5 bases not matched to a gene. The CDR3 loop is CASRPRTSGGTDTQYF. CDR3 DNA: TGTGCCAGCAGACCTCGGACTAGCGGGGGCACAGATACGCAGTATTTT.